The rows below give T cell receptor beta chains drawn from one sample of a study of shared clonotypes between healthy human individuals. Assay: immunoSEQ multiplex PCR; the TCRdb copy retains only in-frame clones and omits some. The sample has a few million clones, roughly 95% seen once. Sequencing input: naive CD4+ T cells sorted from blood. Receptors originate from a man between 18 and 29 years old in good health. Each CDR3 is given with its conserved first and last residue. The D gene is left open where the match is weak. A clone size is listed for some rows: how often the clone was seen (once, few, many), or a class if it is expanded.

abundance: NA
v_gene: TRBV28
d_gene: NA
j_gene: TRBJ2-7
CDR3aa: CASSAASRAYEQYF
CDR3nt: TGTGCCAGCTCGGCAGCCAGCAGGGCTTACGAGCAGTACTTC

abundance: NA
v_gene: TRBV7-9
d_gene: TRBD1
j_gene: TRBJ2-7
CDR3aa: CASSLGQGVYEQYF
CDR3nt: TGTGCCAGCAGCCTGGGACAGGGTGTCTACGAGCAGTACTTC

abundance: NA
v_gene: TRBV19
d_gene: TRBD1
j_gene: TRBJ1-1
CDR3aa: CASIGQGNTEAFF
CDR3nt: TGTGCCAGTATTGGACAGGGGAACACTGAAGCTTTCTTT

abundance: NA
v_gene: TRBV29-1
d_gene: TRBD2
j_gene: TRBJ2-3
CDR3aa: CSFSGGLYTQYF
CDR3nt: TGCAGCTTTAGCGGGGGTCTATATACGCAGTATTTT

abundance: NA
v_gene: TRBV5-6
d_gene: TRBD2
j_gene: TRBJ2-7
CDR3aa: CASSPGTSGGFRYEQYF
CDR3nt: TGTGCCAGCAGCCCCGGGACTAGCGGGGGATTTAGGTACGAGCAGTACTTC

abundance: NA
v_gene: TRBV5-6
d_gene: NA
j_gene: TRBJ1-4
CDR3aa: CASSLTGIREKLFF
CDR3nt: TGTGCCAGCAGCTTGACAGGGATCCGCGAAAAACTGTTTTTT

abundance: NA
v_gene: TRBV5-4
d_gene: NA
j_gene: TRBJ1-3
CDR3aa: CASSSMTSPVNTIYF
CDR3nt: TGTGCCAGCAGTTCTATGACCAGCCCTGTAAACACCATATATTTT

abundance: NA
v_gene: TRBV10-1
d_gene: NA
j_gene: TRBJ2-1
CDR3aa: CASSVGGLGVDEQFF
CDR3nt: TGCGCCAGCAGTGTAGGAGGGCTCGGGGTGGATGAGCAGTTCTTC

abundance: NA
v_gene: TRBV18
d_gene: NA
j_gene: TRBJ2-3
CDR3aa: CASSPSSRADTQYF
CDR3nt: TGTGCCAGCTCACCTTCCTCTAGGGCAGATACGCAGTATTTT

abundance: NA
v_gene: TRBV7-2
d_gene: TRBD2
j_gene: TRBJ2-3
CDR3aa: CASSLWLAGDVGTDTQYF
CDR3nt: TGTGCCAGCAGCTTATGGTTGGCGGGAGATGTAGGCACAGATACGCAGTATTTT

abundance: NA
v_gene: TRBV9
d_gene: TRBD1
j_gene: TRBJ1-6
CDR3aa: CASSVGSGQGFSPLHF
CDR3nt: TGTGCCAGCAGCGTAGGTTCGGGACAGGGTTTTTCACCCCTCCACTTT

abundance: NA
v_gene: TRBV28
d_gene: NA
j_gene: TRBJ2-7
CDR3aa: CASSLWDQSYEQYF
CDR3nt: TGTGCCAGCAGTTTATGGGATCAGTCCTACGAGCAGTACTTC

abundance: NA
v_gene: TRBV5-1
d_gene: NA
j_gene: TRBJ2-3
CDR3aa: CASSLQTRGSTDTQYF
CDR3nt: TGCGCCAGCAGCCTTCAGACTAGGGGGAGCACAGATACGCAGTATTTT

abundance: NA
v_gene: TRBV7-2
d_gene: NA
j_gene: TRBJ2-5
CDR3aa: CASSLGGERVKTQYF
CDR3nt: TGTGCCAGCAGCTTAGGGGGCGAGAGGGTCAAGACCCAGTACTTC

abundance: NA
v_gene: TRBV7-9
d_gene: TRBD1
j_gene: TRBJ2-2
CDR3aa: CARGVGQGNTGELFF
CDR3nt: TGTGCCAGGGGAGTGGGACAGGGAAACACCGGGGAGCTGTTTTTT

abundance: NA
v_gene: TRBV6-5
d_gene: TRBD2
j_gene: TRBJ2-7
CDR3aa: CASSYAGTSGNEQYF
CDR3nt: TGTGCCAGCAGTTACGCTGGGACTAGCGGGAACGAGCAGTACTTC

abundance: NA
v_gene: TRBV20-1
d_gene: NA
j_gene: TRBJ2-7
CDR3aa: CSASNPYEQYF
CDR3nt: TGCAGTGCTAGTAATCCCTACGAGCAGTACTTC

abundance: NA
v_gene: TRBV11-2
d_gene: NA
j_gene: TRBJ2-2
CDR3aa: CASSPTSGLVDTGELFF
CDR3nt: TGTGCCAGCAGCCCAACCAGCGGGTTGGTCGACACCGGGGAGCTGTTTTTT

abundance: NA
v_gene: TRBV30
d_gene: TRBD1
j_gene: TRBJ1-4
CDR3aa: CAWSALTGGNEKLFF
CDR3nt: TGTGCCTGGAGTGCTTTGACAGGGGGGAACGAAAAACTGTTTTTT

abundance: NA
v_gene: TRBV4-1
d_gene: NA
j_gene: TRBJ1-4
CDR3aa: CASSHGRGTTNEKLFF
CDR3nt: TGCGCCAGCAGCCACGGCAGGGGAACGACTAATGAAAAACTGTTTTTT

abundance: NA
v_gene: TRBV30
d_gene: TRBD2
j_gene: TRBJ2-7
CDR3aa: CAWTRGGTYEQYF
CDR3nt: TGTGCCTGGACGCGGGGAGGGACCTACGAGCAGTACTTC

abundance: once
v_gene: TRBV6-1
d_gene: TRBD1
j_gene: TRBJ2-7
CDR3aa: CASSGGTGFVYEQYF
CDR3nt: TGTGCCAGCAGTGGTGGGACAGGATTCGTCTACGAGCAGTACTTC

abundance: NA
v_gene: TRBV5-6
d_gene: NA
j_gene: TRBJ2-2
CDR3aa: CASTLVGLNTGELFF
CDR3nt: TGTGCCAGCACCCTGGTGGGGCTAAACACCGGGGAGCTGTTTTTT

abundance: NA
v_gene: TRBV27
d_gene: NA
j_gene: TRBJ1-6
CDR3aa: CASSLPSTLAGNSPLHF
CDR3nt: TGTGCCAGCAGTCTCCCCTCGACGTTAGCCGGAAATTCACCCCTCCACTTT

abundance: NA
v_gene: TRBV6-5
d_gene: NA
j_gene: TRBJ2-4
CDR3aa: CASRSRGRGNIQYF
CDR3nt: TGTGCCAGCAGATCAAGGGGGCGGGGGAACATTCAGTACTTC

abundance: NA
v_gene: TRBV5-1
d_gene: NA
j_gene: TRBJ2-2
CDR3aa: CASSRRGDNTGELFF
CDR3nt: TGCGCCAGCAGCCGGAGGGGGGATAACACCGGGGAGCTGTTTTTT

abundance: NA
v_gene: TRBV10-3
d_gene: TRBD1
j_gene: TRBJ1-6
CDR3aa: CAIEAGTGDSPLHF
CDR3nt: TGTGCCATCGAGGCCGGGACAGGGGATTCACCCCTCCACTTT

abundance: NA
v_gene: TRBV7-2
d_gene: TRBD1
j_gene: TRBJ1-2
CDR3aa: CASSLGGTGDYGYTF
CDR3nt: TGTGCCAGCAGCTTAGGCGGGACAGGGGACTATGGCTACACCTTC

abundance: NA
v_gene: TRBV4-3
d_gene: NA
j_gene: TRBJ2-3
CDR3aa: CASSQEGGKGDTQYF
CDR3nt: TGCGCCAGCAGCCAAGAGGGTGGGAAGGGGGATACGCAGTATTTT